This T cell receptor (beta chain) was sequenced for a study of blood T cells in healthy people across ages. This clonotype was seen repeatedly, ten times or more. Its specificity is not known. A J-beta primer mix and a sample-barcoded 5' primer were used in a second PCR of about 7 to 12 cycles. TCRdb itself ran the 5' RACE reads through MiXCR, one entry per CDR3 protein. The sample contains about 730,000 distinct CDR3 sequences, 35% to 45% of which appear only once. This CDR3 has 13 residues. V was pared by 5 bases and J by 7 bases, with 9 bases between. Germline lookup yields CDR1 SGHTA and CDR2 FQGTGA. General observations from the study: TCR beta diversity was tightly associated with the proportion of naive T cells. The study lacked donor CMV status, which possibly confounded expanded clonotype changes. TCR beta diversity per million T cells fell roughly linearly with age.

The receptor was derived from an older woman in good health. Sequencing was done on a sample of blood. The J gene is TRBJ1-6, the V gene TRBV7-3, with unresolved D. In DNA, the CDR3 is TGTGCCAGCAGCCGGGTAGAGAATTCACCCCTCCACTTT. Translated: CASSRVENSPLHF.